This T cell receptor (beta chain) originates from a study of T cells in Graves' hyperthyroidism and ophthalmopathy. Study background: Staff took peripheral blood when the initial diagnosis was made, before any treatment began.

Amplification yielded TCR beta CDR3 regions, with RNA transcripts as the source. The HTBI primer set was used in a first-round RT-PCR of the TCR CDR3. TCRdb re-derived calls from the multiplex PCR reads in MiXCR, one entry per CDR3 protein. The profile shows fewer than 650,000 distinct CDR3 sequences, 14% of them singletons. Germline V gene lookup returns CDR1 MDHEN and CDR2 SYDVKM. The CDR3 runs 12 residues. V shed 9 bases, J shed 6 bases, and the junction held 3 bases outside the gene matches. The authors deemed Graves' hyperthyroidism stable absent ophthalmopathy progression within 18 months. This clonotype was seen at least ten times.

The receptor was isolated from a woman aged 40 to 50 with Graves' hyperthyroidism. The genes are TRBV28 and TRBJ2-7; 12 bases are a match to TRBD2. Sequencing used blood. The CDR3 reads CASRTSGTEQYF. CDR3 coding DNA: TGTGCCAGTCGGACTAGCGGGACCGAGCAGTACTTC.